Listed below are T cell receptor beta chains from one sample, sequenced in a study of cytomegalovirus exposure and HLA in healthy donors. Profiled with immunoSEQ multiplex PCR; TCRdb holds only in-frame clones, not every one. This sample yields about 180,000 clones, of which about 81% are seen a single time; approximately 1.5% belongs to the top ten. Sample: PBMCs. The receptors here all came from a middle-aged man in good health and CMV-seronegative. Both conserved end residues are part of each CDR3. The D gene is left open where the match is weak. Size is omitted from some rows. Given values are once, few, many or a class for expanded clones.

V	size	D	J	DNA	CDR3
TRBV5-4	-	TRBD2	TRBJ2-1	TGTGCCAGCAGCGCTTGGACTAGCGGGACCTACAATGAGCAGTTCTTC	CASSAWTSGTYNEQFF
TRBV15	once	-	TRBJ2-2	TGTGCCACCAGCAGACCTACAGAAGGTGGGGAGCTGTTTTTT	CATSRPTEGGELFF
TRBV10-3	-	TRBD2	TRBJ2-7	TGTGCCATCAGTGTCTCTAGCGGGGGGACCTACGAGCAGTACTTC	CAISVSSGGTYEQYF
TRBV18	-	TRBD1	TRBJ1-1	TGTGCCAGCTCACCGAGGGGGCAGGGAGCTTTCTTT	CASSPRGQGAFF
TRBV5-4	-	TRBD1	TRBJ1-3	TGTGCCAGCAGCCCAGGAGACCGGACAGGGTACGGAAACACCATATATTTT	CASSPGDRTGYGNTIYF
TRBV28	-	-	TRBJ1-3	TGTGCCAGCAGGGGGGGTGCGGGAAACACCATATATTTT	CASRGGAGNTIYF
TRBV29-1	once	TRBD1	TRBJ1-1	TGCAGCGTCCAGACAGGGGGCGGAACTGAAGCTTTCTTT	CSVQTGGGTEAFF
TRBV5-1	-	-	TRBJ1-2	TGCGCCAGCAGCCCCGTGGGCCGGGGGGGCTACACCTTC	CASSPVGRGGYTF
TRBV5-6	-	TRBD2	TRBJ2-3	TGTGCCAGCAGCTTGCCTAGCGGGAGGGTGGCAGATACGCAGTATTTT	CASSLPSGRVADTQYF
TRBV7-2	once	TRBD1	TRBJ1-2	TGTGCCAGCAGCTTAGGGAGGACAGGGGGCGGAGGGGGCTACACCTTC	CASSLGRTGGGGGYTF
TRBV5-1	-	-	TRBJ2-2	TGCGCCAGCAGCTTACAGTTGGGCGACACCGGGGAGCTGTTTTTT	CASSLQLGDTGELFF
TRBV5-1	few	TRBD2	TRBJ2-7	TGCGCCAGCAGCCTTTCTAGCGGGGGGCAACCTCCCTACGAGCAGTACTTC	CASSLSSGGQPPYEQYF
TRBV11-2	-	-	TRBJ1-1	TGTGCCAGCAGCTTAGGGACTTATCGGGGGGCGGCTTTCTTT	CASSLGTYRGAAFF
TRBV30	-	TRBD1	TRBJ2-3	TGTGCCTGGAGTGTAAGGGACAGGGGCGCAGATACGCAGTATTTT	CAWSVRDRGADTQYF
TRBV9	-	-	TRBJ2-2	TGTGCCAGCAGCCCCGACAGTAACACCGGGGAGCTGTTTTTT	CASSPDSNTGELFF
TRBV30	-	TRBD1	TRBJ2-5	TGTGCCTCCGACAGGGGGCCGGGAGAGACCCAGTACTTC	CASDRGPGETQYF
TRBV19	-	-	TRBJ1-2	TGTGCCAGTAATACCGACGCTGGACATTGGGGCTACACCTTC	CASNTDAGHWGYTF
TRBV5-4	-	TRBD2	TRBJ2-3	TGTGCCAGCAGCCCCCGACTAGCGGGAACAGATACGCAGTATTTT	CASSPRLAGTDTQYF
TRBV29-1	-	TRBD1	TRBJ1-2	TGCAGCGTTGGACAGGGTTATGGCTACACCTTC	CSVGQGYGYTF
TRBV27	-	TRBD1	TRBJ2-7	TGTGCCAGCAGTTTTAGAGGGACAGTCGAGCAGTACTTC	CASSFRGTVEQYF
TRBV18	once	TRBD1	TRBJ2-7	TGTGCCAGCTCACCCGGGACAGGGATGGACGAGCAGTACTTC	CASSPGTGMDEQYF
TRBV28	-	-	TRBJ1-4	TGTGCCAGCAGTACGAGGCGGGGGGATGAAAAACTGTTTTTT	CASSTRRGDEKLFF
TRBV7-8	few	TRBD2	TRBJ2-2	TGTGCCAGCAGCCCCCTACTAGCGGGAGGAACCGGGGAGCTGTTTTTT	CASSPLLAGGTGELFF
TRBV6-6	-	-	TRBJ1-2	TGTGCCACGCTATCAGGGCACTATGGCTACACCTTC	CATLSGHYGYTF
TRBV28	-	TRBD1	TRBJ1-5	TGTGCCAGCAGCCAGGACAGGGGCAATCAGCCCCAGCATTTT	CASSQDRGNQPQHF
TRBV9	-	-	TRBJ2-2	TGTGCCAGCAGCCCCTCGAGGGGCGGGCGGGAGAACACCGGGGAGCTGTTTTTT	CASSPSRGGRENTGELFF
TRBV25-1	-	-	TRBJ1-1	TGTGCCAGCAGTTCTACAGGGTATAACACTGAAGCTTTCTTT	CASSSTGYNTEAFF
TRBV10-3	-	-	TRBJ2-7	TGTGCCATCAGTGAGTATCGGGGGTCCTACGAGCAGTACTTC	CAISEYRGSYEQYF
TRBV27	few	-	TRBJ2-5	TGTGCCAGCAGTCGGGGATTCCAAGAGACCCAGTACTTC	CASSRGFQETQYF
TRBV28	few	TRBD1	TRBJ2-7	TGTGCCAGCAGTTTGACAGGGCCCCACGAGCAGTACTTC	CASSLTGPHEQYF
TRBV6-5	few	-	TRBJ1-3	TGTGCCAGCAGTCCCGAGACAGCCCCTGGAAACACCATATATTTT	CASSPETAPGNTIYF
TRBV5-4	-	-	TRBJ1-2	TGTGCCAGCAGCCGAGACTCCTATAGGAACTATGGCTACACCTTC	CASSRDSYRNYGYTF
TRBV28	-	TRBD1	TRBJ1-1	TGTGCCAGCAGTTTAGGACAGGGCAGAGGAGCTTTCTTT	CASSLGQGRGAFF
TRBV11-3	-	-	TRBJ1-1	TGTGCCAGCAGCTCCCCCAGGGTAGGGGAGGTAAGCACTGAAGCTTTCTTT	CASSSPRVGEVSTEAFF
TRBV12-5	-	-	TRBJ1-2	TGTGCTAGTGGTCCCGGGACCAGGGGACGGTATGGCTACACCTTC	CASGPGTRGRYGYTF
TRBV7-9	-	-	TRBJ1-1	TGTGCCAGCAGCTTAACAAAGAACACTGAAGCTTTCTTT	CASSLTKNTEAFF
TRBV28	-	TRBD1	TRBJ2-7	TGTGCCAGCAGTCGACCGGGACAGGGGGCTTACGAGCAGTACTTC	CASSRPGQGAYEQYF
TRBV2	-	-	TRBJ2-4	TGTGCCAGCGGACCAGGGGCAGGGGTAGCCAAAAACATTCAGTACTTC	CASGPGAGVAKNIQYF
TRBV5-1	-	-	TRBJ2-3	TGCGCCAGCAGCCCCCGGGACAACACAGATACGCAGTATTTT	CASSPRDNTDTQYF
TRBV7-8	-	-	TRBJ2-1	TGTGCCAGCAGCTTGCATTGGCAGGCGGGTGAGCAGTTCTTC	CASSLHWQAGEQFF
TRBV4-3	few	TRBD2	TRBJ2-1	TGCGCCAGCAGCCAAGATCTAAGGCAGCGGGAGTACAATGAGCAGTTCTTC	CASSQDLRQREYNEQFF
TRBV19	-	TRBD1	TRBJ1-1	TGTGCCAGTAAGGCACAGGGGGCCATGAACACTGAAGCTTTCTTT	CASKAQGAMNTEAFF
TRBV6-1	-	-	TRBJ2-5	TGTGCCAGCAGTGAGTTCGGGGAGACCCAGTACTTC	CASSEFGETQYF
TRBV25-1	-	-	TRBJ2-4	TGTGCCAGCACAAAGGCGGGTGCCAAAAACATTCAGTACTTC	CASTKAGAKNIQYF
TRBV6-5	-	-	TRBJ2-2	TGTGCCAGCACGGGTGGCGGGGAGCTGTTTTTT	CASTGGGELFF
TRBV18	-	-	TRBJ2-1	TGTGCCAGCTCACCACCCGAGGGTTCCTACAATGAGCAGTTCTTC	CASSPPEGSYNEQFF
TRBV11-3	-	TRBD1	TRBJ2-3	TGTGCCAGCAGCTTCGGACAGGGAATGAGCACAGATACGCAGTATTTT	CASSFGQGMSTDTQYF
TRBV28	-	-	TRBJ2-1	TGTGCCAGCACCATGGGGCGGGGTTACAATGAGCAGTTCTTC	CASTMGRGYNEQFF
TRBV4-1	-	TRBD2	TRBJ2-2	TGCGCCAGCAGCCAAGCCCTAGCGGGATTGGTCGGGGAGCTGTTTTTT	CASSQALAGLVGELFF
TRBV11-2	-	TRBD1	TRBJ1-1	TGTGCCAGCAGCTTGGACAGGGTCGTGGCTTTCTTT	CASSLDRVVAFF
TRBV2	-	TRBD1	TRBJ2-7	TGTGCCAGCACCAGGGACAGGGCCTACGAGCAGTACTTC	CASTRDRAYEQYF
TRBV7-9	-	TRBD1	TRBJ1-2	TGTGCCAGCAGCCCGAGGACAGGGGGCATCTATGGCTACACCTTC	CASSPRTGGIYGYTF
TRBV7-9	-	TRBD2	TRBJ2-5	TGTGCCAGCAGCCCTCTAGCGGGAGCCCAAGAGACCCAGTACTTC	CASSPLAGAQETQYF